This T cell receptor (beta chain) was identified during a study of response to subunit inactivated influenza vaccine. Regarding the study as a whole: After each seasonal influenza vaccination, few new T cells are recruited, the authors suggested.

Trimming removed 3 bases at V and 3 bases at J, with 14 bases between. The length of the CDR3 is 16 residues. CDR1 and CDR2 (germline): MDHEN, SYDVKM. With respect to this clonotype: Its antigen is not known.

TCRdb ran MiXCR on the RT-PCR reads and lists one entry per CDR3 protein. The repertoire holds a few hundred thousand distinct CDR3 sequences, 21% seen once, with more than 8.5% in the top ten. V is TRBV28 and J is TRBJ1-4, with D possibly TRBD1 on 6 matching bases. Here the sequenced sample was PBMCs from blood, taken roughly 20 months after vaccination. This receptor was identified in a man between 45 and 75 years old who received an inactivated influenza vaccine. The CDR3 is CASSLPGQNSNEKLFF. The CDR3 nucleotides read TGTGCCAGCAGTTTGCCGGGACAAAATTCTAATGAAAAACTGTTTTTT. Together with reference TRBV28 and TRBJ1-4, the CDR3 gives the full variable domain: DVKVTQSSRYLVKRTGEKVFLECVQDMDHENMFWYRQDPGLGLRLIYFSYDVKMKEKGDIPEGYSVSREKKERFSLILESASTNQTSMYLCASSLPGQNSNEKLFFGSGTQLSVL.